The 28 T cell receptor beta chains in this list originate from one sample, sequenced in a study of shared clonotypes between healthy human individuals. Sequencing used immunoSEQ multiplex PCR; TCRdb keeps in-frame clones, though not all of them. Among fewer than 1.8 million clones listed, approximately 98.5% were seen once. Sequenced input: naive CD4+ T cells sorted from blood. As to subset: CD45RA+ positively selected. The source is a man aged 30 to 39 in good health.

J is TRBJ1-1 and V is TRBV19; D unclear. Germline loops: CDR1 LNHDA, CDR2 SQIVND (reference sequence). V was clipped by 5 bases and J by 1 base, with 8 bases between them. The CDR3 has 13 residues. The DNA of the CDR3 is TGTGCCAGTAGTCCGGGGTGGAACACTGAAGCTTTCTTT. It yields the protein CASSPGWNTEAFF.

This chain joins TRBV5-5 and TRBJ2-7, with D tentatively TRBD2 (6 bases). The germline gives CDR1 SGHKS, CDR2 YYEKEE (reference sequence). The CDR3 covers 16 residues. Between the trimmed V and J ends, which lost 0 bases and 3 bases, there was a span of 16 bases. The CDR3 sequence: CASSLGVRDSGYEQYF. The CDR3 coding sequence is TGTGCCAGCAGCTTGGGAGTTCGGGACTCCGGCTACGAGCAGTACTTC.

For the CDR3, the DNA is TGTGCCAGTAGGACAGGGATTAGCACAGATACGCAGTATTTT. This codes for CASRTGISTDTQYF. The chain recombines TRBV19 with TRBJ2-3; 7 bases match TRBD1. Trimming cost V 6 bases and J 0 bases; bases outside gene matches: 3. Germline lookup yields CDR1 LNHDA and CDR2 SQIVND (reference sequence). The CDR3 extends over 14 amino acids.

The rearrangement joins TRBV5-4 to TRBJ2-7; D remains unclear. Looked up from germline, CDR1 is SGHNT and CDR2 is YYREEE (reference sequence). The CDR3 extends over 14 amino acids. The V end lost 1 base, the J end lost 3 bases, and 11 bases lay between the germline ends. For the CDR3, the DNA is TGTGCCAGCAGCTTGCAACTTGGGGTCTACGAGCAGTACTTC. Protein product: CASSLQLGVYEQYF. Based on the CDR3 plus reference TRBV5-4 and TRBJ2-7, the full variable domain is ETGVTQSPTHLIKTRGQQVTLRCSSQSGHNTVSWYQQALGQGPQFIFQYYREEENGRGNFPPRFSGLQFPNYSSELNVNALELDDSALYLCASSLQLGVYEQYFGPGTRLTVT.

This chain uses TRBV9 with TRBJ1-4, with 7 bases lining up with TRBD1. Germline CDR1 and CDR2: SGDLS and YYNGEE. The CDR3 contains 17 residues. V gave up 0 bases and J gave up 8 bases; unmatched junction bases: 13. This CDR3 is CASSVGPQTGRKEKLFF. Written as DNA, the CDR3 is TGTGCCAGCAGCGTAGGCCCCCAGACAGGGAGAAAGGAAAAACTGTTTTTT.

The rearrangement uses TRBV7-6 and TRBJ2-7, with 10 nucleotides matching TRBD1. The length of the CDR3 is 15 residues. Germline values: CDR1 SGHVS, CDR2 FNYEAQ. The junction had 14 bases not matched to a gene; V was cut back by 10 bases and J by 5 bases. Here the CDR3 reads CATGLPGQGIHEQYF. Written as DNA, the CDR3 is TGTGCCACGGGGCTACCGGGACAGGGGATCCACGAGCAGTACTTC.

The chain uses TRBV11-2 and TRBJ1-1; D is unresolved. V was shortened by 3 bases and J by 1 base, with 6 bases between the two germline ends. The germline V gene encodes CDR1 SGHAT and CDR2 FQNNGV. The CDR3 is made up of 13 amino acids. The CDR3 region has the DNA TGTGCCAGCAGCTTTGAGGAGAACACTGAAGCTTTCTTT. Protein sequence: CASSFEENTEAFF. Drawing the rest from reference TRBV11-2 and TRBJ1-1, the complete variable domain is EAGVAQSPRYKIIEKRQSVAFWCNPISGHATLYWYQQILGQGPKLLIQFQNNGVVDDSQLPKDRFSAERLKGVDSTLKIQPAKLEDSAVYLCASSFEENTEAFFGQGTRLTVV.

This rearrangement joins TRBV7-2 to TRBJ2-3; 9 nucleotides match TRBD2. This CDR3 has 16 residues. CDR1 is SGHTA and CDR2 is FQGNSA in the germline V gene. Trimming took 5 bases from V and 1 from J; bases not matched to a gene: 7. CDR3 in amino acids: CASSQSSGSGTDTQYF. CDR3 nucleotides: TGTGCCAGCAGCCAGAGTAGCGGGAGTGGCACAGATACGCAGTATTTT.

The chain couples TRBV7-8 to TRBJ1-5, with TRBD1 as a possible D gene (5 bases). The CDR3 length is 16 residues. CDR1 SGHVS and CDR2 FQNEAQ come from the germline V gene. V lost 4 bases to trimming and J lost 0 bases, with 13 bases between them. The CDR3 here is CASSSEGVLSNQPQHF. The DNA for the CDR3 is TGTGCCAGCAGCTCCGAAGGGGTCCTTAGCAATCAGCCCCAGCATTTT.

The chain couples TRBV7-2 to TRBJ2-3, with D possibly being TRBD2 (5 bases). With 5 bases removed from V and 0 bases from J, the gap between germline ends came to 9 bases. CDR1 SGHTA and CDR2 FQGNSA come from the germline V gene. CDR3 size: 14 residues. The CDR3 coding sequence is TGTGCCAGCAGCGAAGAGGGTAGCACAGATACGCAGTATTTT. Amino acid sequence: CASSEEGSTDTQYF.

This clone was recorded only once. V usage is TRBV28 and J usage is TRBJ2-7; no reliable D call. Trimming took 6 bases from V and 3 from J, leaving 12 bases between them. CDR1 is MDHEN and CDR2 is SYDVKM in the germline V gene. The CDR3 spans 13 residues. The CDR3 nucleotides read TGTGCCAGCAGCATAGACACCTTCTACGAGCAGTACTTC. Residues: CASSIDTFYEQYF.

J is TRBJ2-7 and V is TRBV9, with D possibly TRBD1 on 5 matching bases. Per the germline V gene, CDR1 is SGDLS and CDR2 is YYNGEE. Trimming cost V 4 bases and J 3 bases, with 17 bases left between them. The CDR3 is 15 residues long. Written as DNA, the CDR3 is TGTGCCAGCAGCACCCATGACAGTGAGATCTACGAGCAGTACTTC. This gives the protein CASSTHDSEIYEQYF.

The chain carries TRBV5-6 and TRBJ2-7; 8 bases match TRBD1. The germline CDR1 and CDR2 sequences are SGHDT and YYEEEE. The CDR3 contains 14 residues. V dropped 1 base and J dropped 3; count of bases not matched to a gene: 3. The CDR3 spells CASSLQDRVYEQYF. CDR3 nucleotide sequence: TGTGCCAGCAGCTTGCAGGACAGGGTCTACGAGCAGTACTTC.

The chain has TRBV10-2 and TRBJ1-2, with a possible D match to TRBD1 (5 bases). Trimming pared 0 bases from V and 2 bases from J, leaving 7 bases between. This CDR3 has 14 residues. The germline CDR1 and CDR2 sequences are WSHSY and SAAADI. This CDR3 is CASSESGDNYGYTF. CDR3 DNA: TGCGCCAGCAGTGAGTCCGGGGACAACTATGGCTACACCTTC.

The J gene is TRBJ1-1, the V gene TRBV5-1; no definite D call. This CDR3 is built from 13 residues. Trimming stripped 0 bases from V and 8 bases from J, with 11 bases between. Germline lookup yields CDR1 SGHRS and CDR2 YFSETQ. The DNA for the CDR3 is TGCGCCAGCAGCTTGGAGGTGGGAGGCGAAGCTTTCTTT. Its protein is CASSLEVGGEAFF. The full variable domain, rest sourced from reference TRBV5-1 and TRBJ1-1, is KAGVTQTPRYLIKTRGQQVTLSCSPISGHRSVSWYQQTPGQGLQFLFEYFSETQRNKGNFPGRFSGRQFSNSRSEMNVSTLELGDSALYLCASSLEVGGEAFFGQGTRLTVV.

In its sample, this clone was seen once. The V and J genes are TRBV4-3 and TRBJ2-5, with 8 bases fitting TRBD2. The CDR3 spans 16 residues. Germline V gene lookup returns CDR1 LGHNA and CDR2 YSLEER. The ends lost 0 bases at V and 4 bases at J; junction bases unmatched: 7. The CDR3 sequence: CASSQDHGGRRETQYF. CDR3 nucleotide sequence: TGCGCCAGCAGCCAAGATCACGGCGGGAGGCGAGAGACCCAGTACTTC.

The J gene is TRBJ2-1, the V gene TRBV5-5; no definite D call. Germline V CDR1 and CDR2: SGHKS, YYEKEE (reference sequence). There are 15 residues in the CDR3. The V gene lost 8 bases and the J gene lost 0 bases, with 15 bases spanning the gap. This CDR3 reads CARGPMAGSYNEQFF. CDR3 nucleotides: TGTGCCAGAGGGCCCATGGCCGGCTCCTACAATGAGCAGTTCTTC.

This rearrangement joins TRBV11-3 to TRBJ2-2, with TRBD1 matching over 9 bases. V lost 1 base, J lost 5 bases, and 17 bases stayed unmatched. The CDR3 spans 20 residues. The germline V gene has CDR1 SGHNT and CDR2 YENEEA. The CDR3 DNA reads TGTGCCAGCAGCTTAGGGACCGGGACAGGGTCCCTCTCGAGTACCGGGGAGCTGTTTTTT. Its protein is CASSLGTGTGSLSSTGELFF.

This clone was seen only once. V usage is TRBV4-3 and J usage is TRBJ2-1; 9 positions agree with TRBD2. With 0 bases clipped from V and 7 bases from J, the junction kept 7 bases outside the gene matches. The germline gives CDR1 LGHNA, CDR2 YSLEER. The CDR3 is 16 residues long. The CDR3 DNA reads as TGCGCCAGCAGCCAAGAACGCGGGAGGGCCGTGAATGAGCAGTTCTTC. Translated: CASSQERGRAVNEQFF.

The gene calls are TRBV6-1 and TRBJ2-2; no firm D call. V lost 4 bases, J lost 4 bases, and 16 bases lay in between. Per germline, CDR1 MNHNS and CDR2 SASEGT. The CDR3 consists of 16 residues. In DNA, the CDR3 is TGTGCCAGCAGTGGGCCACAGTTGTTCTCCACCGGGGAGCTGTTTTTT. Protein sequence: CASSGPQLFSTGELFF.

The chain recombines TRBV13 with TRBJ2-5; possibly TRBD2 for D (5 bases). Germline lookup yields CDR1 PRHDT and CDR2 FYEKMQ (reference sequence). V was pared by 3 bases and J by 4 bases, with 9 bases between. The CDR3 runs 13 residues. The CDR3 here is CASSLRDGETQYF. The DNA for the CDR3 is TGTGCCAGCAGCTTGAGGGATGGAGAGACCCAGTACTTC.

The chain has TRBV18 and TRBJ1-1; a possible D gene is TRBD1 (5 bases). There are 14 residues in the CDR3. Germline V gene lookup returns CDR1 KGHSH and CDR2 LQKENI. Deletions cut 2 bases from V and 7 bases from J, with 14 bases between. The DNA for the CDR3 is TGTGCCAGCTCACCAGGTTCCAGGGAGAATGAAGCTTTCTTT. It specifies CASSPGSRENEAFF.

This clone was seen only once. The rearrangement joins TRBV7-9 to TRBJ2-5; 10 nucleotides align to TRBD2. V dropped 5 bases and J dropped 0; count of bases not matched to a gene: 6. The CDR3 runs 16 residues. Germline lookup yields CDR1 SEHNR and CDR2 FQNEAQ (reference sequence). The DNA of the CDR3 is TGTGCCAGCAGCGCCGTAGCGGGAGGTTACCAAGAGACCCAGTACTTC. It encodes CASSAVAGGYQETQYF.

The genes are TRBV5-1 and TRBJ2-7; D is ambiguous. V was trimmed by 1 base and J by 3 bases, leaving 11 bases between them. Germline CDR1 SGHRS, CDR2 YFSETQ. The CDR3 has 14 residues. The CDR3 sequence is CASSLFLGGYEQYF. CDR3 bases: TGCGCCAGCAGCTTGTTCCTCGGTGGCTACGAGCAGTACTTC.

The CDR3 nucleotides read TGTGCCAGCTCACCATCCGGGACAGGGATACCAGATACGCAGTATTTT. It translates to CASSPSGTGIPDTQYF. The chain links TRBV18 to TRBJ2-3; 9 bases are a match to TRBD1. Trimming at V came to 2 bases and at J to 4 bases, leaving 7 bases not matched to a gene. The CDR3 totals 16 residues. Germline V CDR1 and CDR2: KGHSH, LQKENI.

This chain joins TRBV25-1 and TRBJ2-2; D possibly matches TRBD1 or TRBD2 (5 bases each). The ends were cut back, 8 bases at V and 3 bases at J, with 13 bases in the middle. The CDR3 is 14 amino acids. Germline-derived CDR1 and CDR2 are MGHDK and SYGVNS. The CDR3 is CASGGFGYTGELFF. CDR3 bases: TGTGCCAGCGGGGGTTTCGGCTACACCGGGGAGCTGTTTTTT.

In regard to this clone: Different DNA sequences within this sample yield the same CDR3. V usage is TRBV7-9 and J usage is TRBJ2-7; 8 positions agree with TRBD1. The CDR3 is made up of 13 amino acids. From germline, CDR1 is SEHNR and CDR2 FQNEAQ (reference sequence). Trimming took 5 bases from V and 3 from J; bases not matched to a gene: 3. CDR3 protein: CASSLGQDYEQYF. In DNA form, the CDR3 reads TGTGCCAGCAGCCTGGGACAGGACTACGAGCAGTACTTC.

The CDR3 nucleotides are TGTGCCAGCAGCCTCAGGGGTGGGAAGGCCTACGAGCAGTACTTC. This codes for CASSLRGGKAYEQYF. The genes are TRBV6-6 and TRBJ2-7; TRBD1 is a possible D gene (6 bases). V was trimmed by 6 bases and J by 2 bases, leaving 17 bases between them. CDR3 length equals 15 residues. In germline, CDR1 is MNHNY, CDR2 SVGAGI (reference sequence).